This passage covers 20 T cell receptor beta chains from one sample sequenced in a study of CD8 T cells in ankylosing spondylitis. MiXCR, run by TCRdb on the 5' RACE reads, gives a single entry per CDR3 protein. The sample records 200,000 to 300,000 distinct CDR3 sequences, 20% to 30% being singletons. The sequencing input was blood, either unsorted or a sorted T cell fraction (not recorded which). These receptors were collected from a male donor with ankylosing spondylitis or in good health (not recorded which).

The chain employs TRBV9 and TRBJ2-6; weak D call: TRBD2 (6 bases). Trimming shortened V by 3 bases and J by 3 bases, and 16 bases separated the two germline ends. CDR3 length: 17 residues. Germline lookup yields CDR1 SGDLS and CDR2 YYNGEE. As DNA, the CDR3 is TGTGCCAGCAGCGCCGACCCGGGGAGGAGTGGGGCCAACGTCCTGACTTTC. Translated, it gives CASSADPGRSGANVLTF.

This clonotype has a count of ten or more. The chain uses TRBV15 and TRBJ2-1; D not resolved. The V end was cut by 5 bases, the J end by 5 bases, with 22 bases between. Germline CDR1 is LNHNV and CDR2 is YYDKDF (reference sequence). The CDR3 runs 17 residues. CDR3 residues: CATSLEIRQTLDNEQFF. The CDR3 DNA is TGTGCCACCAGCTTAGAGATCCGTCAAACCCTTGACAATGAGCAGTTCTTC. The full variable domain, in which reference TRBV15 and TRBJ2-1 provide the parts outside the CDR3, is DAMVIQNPRYQVTQFGKPVTLSCSQTLNHNVMYWYQQKSSQAPKLLFHYYDKDFNNEADTPDNFQSRRPNTSFCFLDIRSPGLGDTAMYLCATSLEIRQTLDNEQFFGPGTRLTVL.

At least ten counts were recorded for this clonotype. The V call is TRBV12-3 or TRBV12-4, the J call TRBJ2-5, with 7 bases matching TRBD2. This CDR3 is 15 amino acids long. With 3 bases clipped from V and 3 bases from J, the junction kept 7 bases outside the gene matches. CDR3 DNA sequence: TGTGCCAGCAGTTTTCTCGACGGGGGGAAAGAGACCCAGTACTTC. Translated: CASSFLDGGKETQYF.

V usage is TRBV20-1 and J usage is TRBJ2-3; 8 bases fit TRBD2. This CDR3 comprises 21 residues. Germline CDR1 DFQATT, CDR2 SNEGSKA (reference sequence). The ends lost 5 bases at V and 0 bases at J; junction bases unmatched: 25. The CDR3 DNA follows: TGCAGTGCTCGGGTGGGGGCTATGCGGGGGGCCCCGCCAAGAAGCACAGATACGCAGTATTTT. Translated: CSARVGAMRGAPPRSTDTQYF.

The chain links TRBV10-3 to TRBJ2-1; the D is unclear. The CDR3 is 15 amino acids. Germline CDR1 reads ENHRY; CDR2 reads SYGVKD. The ends were cut back, 2 bases at V and 6 bases at J, with 14 bases in the middle. As DNA, the CDR3 is TGTGCCATCAGTGAGCCCCTCGTTCAGCGCAATGAGCAGTTCTTC. The encoded protein is CAISEPLVQRNEQFF.

The V and J genes are TRBV5-5 and TRBJ2-5; 7 positions agree with TRBD1. J gave up 1 base and V 3 bases, and 6 bases lay outside the gene matches. In germline, CDR1 is SGHKS, CDR2 YYEKEE (reference sequence). This CDR3 has 15 residues. CDR3 region: CASSSPGTVQETQYF. Here the CDR3 DNA reads TGTGCCAGCAGCTCGCCCGGGACAGTCCAAGAGACCCAGTACTTC.

The V and J genes are TRBV7-2 and TRBJ2-1; possibly TRBD1 for D (5 bases). The CDR3 length is 13 residues. Germline V CDR1 and CDR2: SGHTA, FQGNSA. Deletions cut 6 bases from V and 8 bases from J, with 14 bases between. This chain's CDR3 is CASRQSPRDEQFF. The CDR3 DNA reads as TGTGCCAGCAGACAAAGCCCCAGGGATGAGCAGTTCTTC.

This clonotype was picked up many times. The gene calls are TRBV7-9 and TRBJ2-1, with 12 bases fitting TRBD2. Germline loops: CDR1 SEHNR, CDR2 FQNEAQ (reference sequence). V was clipped by 5 bases and J by 7 bases; unmatched bases: 12. This CDR3 has 17 amino acids. In DNA, the CDR3 is TGTGCCAGCAGCCCGGGCTCTAGCGGGGGGGCCAGAAATGAGCAGTTCTTC. Encoded protein: CASSPGSSGGARNEQFF.

This clonotype has only one observation. This sequence joins TRBV6-1 and TRBJ1-6; D perhaps matches TRBD1 (6 bases). Germline CDR1 and CDR2: MNHNS and SASEGT. With 5 bases removed from V and 9 bases from J, the gap between germline ends came to 14 bases. CDR3 length: 14 amino acids. The CDR3 protein is CASSKGGPSSPLHF. In DNA, the CDR3 is TGTGCCAGCAGTAAGGGGGGCCCCAGTTCACCCCTCCACTTT.

This clonotype was observed at least ten times. This chain links TRBV19 with TRBJ1-5; no clear D. CDR1 and CDR2 (germline): LNHDA, SQIVND (reference sequence). V was clipped by 3 bases and J by 4 bases, with 10 bases between them. This CDR3 has 14 residues. In nucleotides, the CDR3 is TGTGCCAGTAGTATTTGGCCAGAGAATCAGCCCCAGCATTTT. Translation: CASSIWPENQPQHF.

V is TRBV3-1 and J is TRBJ1-2, with 7 bases matching TRBD1. Germline V gives CDR1 LGHDT, CDR2 YNNKEL (reference sequence). The CDR3 is 15 amino acids. The trim removed 2 bases at V and 0 bases at J, leaving 3 bases unmatched. DNA for the CDR3: TGTGCCAGCAGCCAACTGGACAGGTCTAACTATGGCTACACCTTC. Protein product: CASSQLDRSNYGYTF.

This clonotype was seen many times. CDR3 loop: CSATDRGSGNTIYF. CDR3 DNA: TGCAGTGCAACCGACAGGGGCTCTGGAAACACCATATATTTT. The chain recombines TRBV20-1 with TRBJ1-3; 8 nucleotides agree with TRBD1. With V trimmed by 6 bases and J by 0 bases, 4 bases remained unmatched. Germline CDR1 is DFQATT and CDR2 is SNEGSKA (reference sequence). The CDR3 is 14 residues long.

This chain links TRBV4-2 with TRBJ2-2; 11 positions agree with TRBD2. Germline CDR1 LGHNA, CDR2 YNFKEQ. The CDR3 consists of 14 residues. V trimming: 1 base; J trimming: 8 bases; junction bases outside the gene matches: 0. Written as DNA, the CDR3 is TGTGCCAGCAGCCAAGGGACTAGCGGGGGGGAGCTGTTTTTT. This codes for CASSQGTSGGELFF.

This clonotype turned up a few times. This rearrangement joins TRBV20-1 to TRBJ2-6, with D perhaps matching TRBD1 or TRBD2 (5 bases each). The V and J ends lost 6 bases and 0 bases respectively, with 12 bases between them. The germline gives CDR1 DFQATT, CDR2 SNEGSKA (reference sequence). There are 15 residues in the CDR3. Written as DNA, the CDR3 is TGCAGTGCCAGGGACGGATACTCTGGGGCCAACGTCCTGACTTTC. Translating it yields CSARDGYSGANVLTF.

Only a few counts were recorded for this clonotype. This rearrangement joins TRBV30 to TRBJ2-3, with 10 bases identical to TRBD2. This CDR3 has 14 residues. The germline CDR1 and CDR2 sequences are GTSNPN and SVGIG (reference sequence). V lost 5 bases and J lost 4; bases outside the gene matches: 6. CDR3 protein: CAWRIAGGPDTQYF. CDR3 DNA: TGTGCCTGGCGAATAGCGGGGGGCCCAGATACGCAGTATTTT.

As to this clonotype: A much more abundant neighbour one base away suggests this may be a read error. The CDR3 end shows no conserved phenylalanine or tryptophan, and so a read error is likely. This chain joins TRBV20-1 and TRBJ1-5, with 7 nucleotides matching TRBD1. J lost 0 bases, V lost 6 bases, and 5 bases had no gene match. This CDR3 has 14 amino acids. CDR1 DFQATT and CDR2 SNEGSKA come from the germline V gene (reference sequence). As DNA, the CDR3 is TGCAGTGCGGCAGGACAGGTTAGCAATCAGCCCCAGCATTCT. It codes for CSAAGQVSNQPQHS.

In this sample, this clonotype turned up many times. CDR3 amino acids: CASSLAGLAGETQYF. The CDR3, as DNA: TGTGCCAGCAGCTTAGCAGGACTAGCAGGAGAGACCCAGTACTTC. This sequence joins TRBV7-2 and TRBJ2-5; 8 bases match TRBD2. The CDR3 totals 15 residues. V gave up 0 bases and J gave up 4 bases; unmatched junction bases: 4. Germline V gene lookup returns CDR1 SGHTA and CDR2 FQGNSA.

In this sample, this clonotype turned up a few times. This chain links TRBV20-1 with TRBJ2-1, with TRBD1 matching 10 bases. Looked up from germline, CDR1 is DFQATT and CDR2 is SNEGSKA (reference sequence). The CDR3 extends over 13 amino acids. The ends lost 3 bases at V and 8 bases at J; junction bases unmatched: 4. Written as DNA, the CDR3 is TGCAGTGCTAGGGGGGACAGGGGTGATGAGCAGTTCTTC. Translated, it gives CSARGDRGDEQFF.

The V gene is TRBV10-3, the J gene TRBJ2-7, with 13 bases aligning to TRBD2. In germline, CDR1 is ENHRY, CDR2 SYGVKD. Trimming at V came to 10 bases and at J to 4 bases, leaving 4 bases not matched to a gene. The CDR3 spans 13 residues. The CDR3 bases are TGTGCCAGTGGACTAGCGGGGGATTACGAGCAGTACTTC. Protein: CASGLAGDYEQYF.

This chain links TRBV20-1 with TRBJ2-3, with D possibly matching TRBD2 (6 bases). This CDR3 has 17 residues. The germline V gene encodes CDR1 DFQATT and CDR2 SNEGSKA (reference sequence). This CDR3 reads CNALLARGTSFTDTQYF. The CDR3 DNA reads TGCAATGCACTGTTGGCCCGAGGGACTTCATTCACAGATACGCAGTATTTT.